What follows is one T cell receptor beta chain and its context. As yet, its antigen is unknown. Anyone with autoimmune disease history or systemic immunosuppression was excluded. Here immunoSEQ multiplex PCR was the method, and the copy in TCRdb shows in-frame clones only, minus some. The table includes about 90,000 clones, approximately 89% detected once. The data derive from a study of OX40 agonist ivuxolimab in advanced cancers. Study-level information: The dose-escalation group included hepatocellular carcinoma, melanoma, renal cell carcinoma and head and neck cancer.

Broader study findings: The study found that CD8+ T cells averaged more expanded clones than CD4+.

The CDR3 runs 15 residues. Trimming left V 3 bases short and J 1 base short, with 13 bases between. The germline V gene encodes CDR1 SGHTA and CDR2 FQGNSA. The TCR sequence derives from an adult with an advanced solid tumor such as melanoma, head and neck, liver or kidney cancer. Material: CD4+ or CD8+ T cells sorted from blood, obtained in a trial of the OX40 agonist ivuxolimab. V is TRBV7-2 and J is TRBJ2-7, with a possible D match to TRBD1 (5 bases). This CDR3 reads CASSFQGLQSYEQYF. CDR3 DNA: TGTGCCAGCAGCTTTCAGGGTCTCCAGTCCTACGAGCAGTACTTC.